Below are 26 T cell receptor beta chains sequenced from a single sample in a study of T cell changes during pregnancy in multiple sclerosis. Profiling relied on immunoSEQ multiplex PCR, and the TCRdb table lists in-frame clones only, not all of them. The repertoire has under 120,000 clones, roughly nine tenths of them found once; the top ten carry less than 4.5%. The specimen comprised peripheral blood, sampled after pregnancy. The source is a female donor with multiple sclerosis, enrolled in a pregnancy study.

The V and J genes are TRBV11-3 and TRBJ2-5, with a tentative D call TRBD1 (5 bases). The CDR3 is 13 amino acids. Germline V gene sequence: CDR1 SGHNT, CDR2 YENEEA. V dropped 4 bases and J dropped 5 bases, with 11 bases sitting between them. The CDR3 here is CASSSTGSETQYF. CDR3 bases: TGTGCCAGCAGCTCTACAGGTTCGGAGACCCAGTACTTC.

The genes are TRBV13 and TRBJ2-1, with TRBD2 identical over 11 bases. J lost 9 bases, V lost 4 bases, and 11 bases had no gene match. The CDR3 is made up of 16 amino acids. Germline lookup yields CDR1 PRHDT and CDR2 FYEKMQ (reference sequence). As DNA, the CDR3 is TGTGCCAGCAGCTCCGATATTAGCGGGGGGGCAGGTGAGCAGTTCTTC. Translation gives CASSSDISGGAGEQFF.

The CDR3 loop reads CASGPPGTQYF. The CDR3 nucleotides read TGCGCCAGTGGTCCCCCGGGGACCCAGTACTTC. V gene TRBV4-1 combines with J gene TRBJ2-5; D gene ambiguous. The CDR3 has 11 amino acids. V was cut by 9 bases and J by 7 bases, with 12 bases left in between. Germline V gene sequence: CDR1 MGHRA, CDR2 YSYEKL.

The chain joins TRBV30 to TRBJ2-1; 10 positions agree with TRBD2. After removal of 4 bases from V and 8 bases from J, the junction contained 17 bases not matched to a gene. The CDR3 contains 17 residues. Germline CDR1 GTSNPN, CDR2 SVGIG (reference sequence). DNA for the CDR3: TGTGCCTGGAAAAAGTTAGGAGCGGGGGGGCCGAGGGATGAGCAGTTCTTC. Protein: CAWKKLGAGGPRDEQFF.

The chain combines TRBV19 with TRBJ1-1; D is unclear. Trimming removed 3 bases at V and 0 bases at J, with 8 bases between. Germline-derived CDR1 and CDR2 are LNHDA and SQIVND (reference sequence). CDR3 length equals 14 residues. For the CDR3, the DNA is TGTGCCAGTAGTATGCAACGGTTGAACACTGAAGCTTTCTTT. Translation gives CASSMQRLNTEAFF.

The gene calls are TRBV5-1 and TRBJ2-2; unclear D gene. The germline V gene encodes CDR1 SGHRS and CDR2 YFSETQ. This CDR3 region has 13 residues. The V end was cut by 3 bases, the J end by 8 bases, with 11 bases between. This CDR3 reads CASSSERLGELFF. The CDR3 DNA reads as TGCGCCAGCAGCTCAGAGAGGCTAGGGGAGCTGTTTTTT.

CDR3 DNA: TGTGCCAGCAGCTTAGAGGGGGCAGGAGGCTACACCTTC. It codes for CASSLEGAGGYTF. V usage is TRBV7-8 and J usage is TRBJ1-2, with TRBD1 matching over 7 bases. Trimming at V came to 1 base and at J to 8 bases, leaving 4 bases not matched to a gene. This CDR3 has 13 amino acids. In germline, CDR1 is SGHVS, CDR2 FQNEAQ. Complete variable domain (other parts from reference TRBV7-8 and TRBJ1-2): GAGVSQSPRYKVAKRGQDVALRCDPISGHVSLFWYQQALGQGPEFLTYFQNEAQLDKSGLPSDRFFAERPEGSVSTLKIQRTQQEDSAVYLCASSLEGAGGYTFGSGTRLTVV.

The chain has TRBV5-4 and TRBJ2-7; 7 bases line up with TRBD1. The CDR3 runs to 12 residues. J lost 4 bases, V lost 3 bases, and 1 base had no gene match. Germline V gives CDR1 SGHNT, CDR2 YYREEE (reference sequence). In DNA, the CDR3 is TGTGCCAGCAGCTGGGACAGATACGAGCAGTACTTC. Amino acid sequence: CASSWDRYEQYF.

The chain uses TRBV9 and TRBJ2-2; 9 nucleotides align to TRBD1. The CDR3 is 16 amino acids. V lost 3 bases and J lost 1; bases outside the gene matches: 4. Germline V gives CDR1 SGDLS, CDR2 YYNGEE. CDR3 coding DNA: TGTGCCAGCAGCGAAGGACAGGGGATGAACACCGGGGAGCTGTTTTTT. It codes for CASSEGQGMNTGELFF.

The chain couples TRBV27 to TRBJ2-5; possible D gene TRBD1, 6 bases. Trimming left V 8 bases short and J 2 bases short, with 15 bases between. The germline V gene encodes CDR1 MNHEY and CDR2 SMNVEV (reference sequence). CDR3 length: 14 residues. The CDR3 is CASSRGQLQETQYF. The CDR3, as DNA: TGTGCCAGCTCTCGTGGACAGCTACAAGAGACCCAGTACTTC.

The J gene is TRBJ2-1, the V gene TRBV29-1; D not resolved. Trimming stripped 2 bases from V and 13 bases from J, with 12 bases between. Per the germline V gene, CDR1 is SQVTM and CDR2 is ANQGSEA. This CDR3 comprises 11 residues. In nucleotides, the CDR3 is TGCAGCGTTGAAAGAGGATCCCCTCAGTTCTTC. This codes for CSVERGSPQFF.

The rearrangement links TRBV9 to TRBJ1-5, with 8 bases aligning to TRBD1. CDR1 is SGDLS, CDR2 YYNGEE, per germline. There are 13 residues in the CDR3. Germline trimming cut 3 bases from V and 7 bases from J; bases unmatched to any gene: 3. The DNA of the CDR3 is TGTGCCAGCAGCGCAGGGGGCTTACAGCCCCAGCATTTT. It translates to CASSAGGLQPQHF.

The J gene is TRBJ2-7, the V gene TRBV13; D uncertain. From germline, CDR1 is PRHDT and CDR2 FYEKMQ (reference sequence). The CDR3 spans 13 residues. Trimming took off 1 base at V and 4 bases at J, with 8 bases between the two ends. The CDR3 sequence: CASSLASTYEQYF. Written as DNA, the CDR3 is TGTGCCAGCAGCTTAGCCTCCACATACGAGCAGTACTTC. Complete variable domain (other parts from reference TRBV13 and TRBJ2-7): AAGVIQSPRHLIKEKRETATLKCYPIPRHDTVYWYQQGPGQDPQFLISFYEKMQSDKGSIPDRFSAQQFSDYHSELNMSSLELGDSALYFCASSLASTYEQYFGPGTRLTVT.

V and J are TRBV7-3 and TRBJ2-2; maybe TRBD1 (6 bases). CDR1 SGHTA and CDR2 FQGTGA come from the germline V gene. The CDR3 runs to 15 residues. The V end lost 5 bases, the J end lost 4 bases, and 14 bases lay between the germline ends. This CDR3 reads CASSQQGLGTGELFF. In nucleotides, the CDR3 is TGTGCCAGCAGCCAACAGGGTCTAGGCACCGGGGAGCTGTTTTTT.

The J gene is TRBJ1-1, the V gene TRBV5-1, with 10 nucleotides matching TRBD1. CDR1 SGHRS and CDR2 YFSETQ come from the germline V gene. The CDR3 loop spans 14 amino acids. The J segment lost 8 bases and the V segment lost 1 base, leaving 5 bases of the junction unmatched. CDR3 in DNA: TGCGCCAGCAGCTTGACCCGGGACAGGGGAGAAGCTTTCTTT. Amino acid sequence: CASSLTRDRGEAFF.

This clone has only a few counts. The chain combines TRBV7-2 with TRBJ2-2; a possible D gene is TRBD1 (6 bases). Trimming took 5 bases from V and 5 from J, leaving 9 bases between them. Per germline, CDR1 SGHTA and CDR2 FQGNSA. CDR3 length equals 13 residues. The CDR3 DNA follows: TGTGCCAGCAGCGGACAGAGAACCGGGGAGCTGTTTTTT. Its translation: CASSGQRTGELFF.

This sequence joins TRBV7-9 and TRBJ2-7; 8 positions match TRBD1. In germline, CDR1 is SEHNR, CDR2 FQNEAQ (reference sequence). This CDR3 is 14 amino acids long. V shed 5 bases and J 5 bases; nucleotides not matched to a gene: 8. The CDR3 coding sequence is TGTGCCAGCAGCGCACAGGGGGTTCGAGACGAGCAGTACTTC. Protein product: CASSAQGVRDEQYF.

The sample holds a few counts of this clone. The gene calls are TRBV6-4 and TRBJ2-1; D may be TRBD1 (6 bases). Germline V lookup: CDR1 MRHNA, CDR2 SNTAGT. Deletions cut 3 bases from V and 2 bases from J, with 11 bases between. This CDR3 is built from 15 residues. The CDR3 loop reads CASSERTEAYNEQFF. The CDR3 DNA reads as TGTGCCAGCAGTGAAAGGACAGAAGCCTACAATGAGCAGTTCTTC.

This clone was detected only once. V and J are TRBV7-8 and TRBJ2-2, with a weak D call TRBD2 (6 bases). The germline V gene encodes CDR1 SGHVS and CDR2 FQNEAQ. The CDR3 loop spans 21 amino acids. Trimming left V 6 bases short and J 0 bases short, with 29 bases between. The CDR3 region has the DNA TGTGCCAGCAGAAGAGAGCTCTCGGGGGTATATCCTGACGCGAACACCGGGGAGCTGTTTTTT. Protein: CASRRELSGVYPDANTGELFF.

This chain uses TRBV10-3 with TRBJ2-3, with D tentatively TRBD1 (6 bases). Deletions cut 4 bases from V and 1 base from J, with 12 bases between. This CDR3 comprises 15 residues. Germline V gene sequence: CDR1 ENHRY, CDR2 SYGVKD. The CDR3 region has the DNA TGTGCCATCAGTGCCGGGACAACCGGCACAGATACGCAGTATTTT. Encoded protein: CAISAGTTGTDTQYF.

This sequence joins TRBV6-1 and TRBJ1-1, with no clear D. The germline V gene encodes CDR1 MNHNS and CDR2 SASEGT. The CDR3 runs 13 residues. V was trimmed by 4 bases and J by 1 base, leaving 7 bases between them. CDR3 amino acids: CASSAYRNTEAFF. In DNA, the CDR3 is TGTGCCAGCAGTGCCTACAGGAACACTGAAGCTTTCTTT.

V and J are TRBV19 and TRBJ1-2; 11 bases align to TRBD1. CDR3 length: 14 amino acids. Germline assignment: CDR1 LNHDA and CDR2 SQIVND (reference sequence). Trimming removed 6 bases from V and 7 bases from J; junction bases left unmatched: 7. The CDR3 DNA reads TGTGCCAGTAGACCTGGACAGGGGGCCCTTGGCTACACCTTC. The encoded protein is CASRPGQGALGYTF.

This chain joins TRBV28 and TRBJ2-5; 8 positions agree with TRBD1. The CDR3 length is 12 residues. CDR1 and CDR2 from the germline V gene are MDHEN and SYDVKM. V trimming: 8 bases; J trimming: 4 bases; junction bases outside the gene matches: 3. The CDR3 bases are TGTGCCAGCGGCACAGGGGGAGAGACCCAGTACTTC. Translation gives CASGTGGETQYF.

The chain combines TRBV4-1 with TRBJ2-1; 10 bases match TRBD1. CDR1 and CDR2 from the germline V gene are MGHRA and YSYEKL. With V trimmed by 6 bases and J by 7 bases, 9 bases remained unmatched. The CDR3 spans 15 residues. Here the CDR3 reads CASRPPGQGRNEQFF. Here the CDR3 DNA reads TGCGCCAGCAGGCCCCCGGGACAGGGGCGAAATGAGCAGTTCTTC.

The CDR3 protein is CSVGGQVTDTQYF. The CDR3, as DNA: TGCAGCGTTGGCGGACAGGTCACAGATACGCAGTATTTT. The chain recombines TRBV29-1 with TRBJ2-3, with 7 bases that match TRBD1. This CDR3 region has 13 residues. V shed 4 bases and J 2 bases; nucleotides not matched to a gene: 3. Germline lookup yields CDR1 SQVTM and CDR2 ANQGSEA.

The chain combines TRBV11-1 with TRBJ2-3; 10 bases agree with TRBD1. The CDR3 totals 18 residues. CDR1 SGHAT and CDR2 FQDESV come from the germline V gene (reference sequence). V dropped 3 bases and J dropped 4; count of bases not matched to a gene: 13. Written as DNA, the CDR3 is TGTGCCAGCAGCTTTTTTATTTCGTCGGGACAGGGGTCAGATACGCAGTATTTT. It is translated as CASSFFISSGQGSDTQYF.